A selection of T cell receptor beta chains follows, all from one sample in a study of blood T cell repertoires in COVID-19. Using immunoSEQ multiplex PCR, the repertoire was profiled, and TCRdb retains in-frame clones only, with some absent. The table lists fewer than 200,000 clones, 65% to 85% of them singletons. The sequenced material came from peripheral blood. All receptors come from a woman aged 80 or over with active or convalescent COVID-19. CDR3s include the opening cysteine and the closing phenylalanine or tryptophan. The D gene is left open where the match is weak. The size field is filled for only some rows; it gives once, few, many or a size class.

J gene: TRBJ1-1
clone size: .
D gene: .
V gene: TRBV9
CDR3 protein: CASSVAPSSLNTEAFF
CDR3 DNA: TGTGCCAGCAGCGTAGCCCCCTCTTCACTCAACACTGAAGCTTTCTTT

J gene: TRBJ1-6
clone size: .
D gene: TRBD1
V gene: TRBV5-4
CDR3 protein: CASSLAQGSSSPLHF
CDR3 DNA: TGTGCCAGCAGCTTAGCACAGGGGAGCAGTTCACCCCTCCACTTT

J gene: TRBJ2-7
clone size: .
D gene: TRBD2
V gene: TRBV6-5
CDR3 protein: CASRTTSGAYYEQYF
CDR3 DNA: TGTGCCAGCAGGACGACGAGCGGGGCCTACTACGAGCAGTACTTC

J gene: TRBJ2-1
clone size: .
D gene: .
V gene: TRBV25-1
CDR3 protein: CASSAQDRDSEQFF
CDR3 DNA: TGTGCCAGCAGTGCACAAGACAGGGACTCTGAGCAGTTCTTC

J gene: TRBJ1-1
clone size: .
D gene: .
V gene: TRBV12-3/TRBV12-4
CDR3 protein: CASSSTSNTEAFF
CDR3 DNA: TGTGCCAGCAGTTCCACGAGTAACACTGAAGCTTTCTTT

J gene: TRBJ1-2
clone size: .
D gene: TRBD1
V gene: TRBV5-1
CDR3 protein: CASSPDRASGYTF
CDR3 DNA: TGCGCCAGCAGCCCTGACAGGGCGAGTGGCTACACCTTC

J gene: TRBJ2-2
clone size: .
D gene: .
V gene: TRBV4-1
CDR3 protein: CASSQGGLGPNTGELFF
CDR3 DNA: TGCGCCAGCAGCCAAGGGGGGCTGGGGCCGAACACCGGGGAGCTGTTTTTT

J gene: TRBJ2-3
clone size: .
D gene: TRBD2
V gene: TRBV2
CDR3 protein: CASSLGTSGGSTDTQYF
CDR3 DNA: TGTGCCAGCAGTCTCGGGACTAGCGGGGGAAGCACAGATACGCAGTATTTT

J gene: TRBJ1-1
clone size: .
D gene: .
V gene: TRBV6-2/TRBV6-3
CDR3 protein: CASSYSRRGLYSPSNTEAFF
CDR3 DNA: TGTGCCAGCAGTTACTCGAGAAGGGGACTTTACTCCCCCTCGAACACTGAAGCTTTCTTT

J gene: TRBJ1-4
clone size: .
D gene: .
V gene: TRBV29-1
CDR3 protein: CSAATNEKLFF
CDR3 DNA: TGCAGCGCTGCGACTAATGAAAAACTGTTTTTT

J gene: TRBJ2-2
clone size: once
D gene: TRBD2
V gene: TRBV7-3
CDR3 protein: CASSLWSLAGGPDELFF
CDR3 DNA: TGTGCCAGCAGCTTATGGTCTCTAGCGGGGGGGCCGGACGAGCTGTTTTTT

J gene: TRBJ1-4
clone size: .
D gene: TRBD1
V gene: TRBV4-2
CDR3 protein: CASSQGGQDEKLFF
CDR3 DNA: TGTGCCAGCAGCCAAGGGGGACAGGATGAAAAACTGTTTTTT

J gene: TRBJ1-1
clone size: .
D gene: TRBD1
V gene: TRBV19
CDR3 protein: CASSIRDKGATTEAFF
CDR3 DNA: TGTGCCAGTAGTATCAGGGACAAGGGGGCGACGACTGAAGCTTTCTTT

J gene: TRBJ2-7
clone size: .
D gene: .
V gene: TRBV28
CDR3 protein: CASRYSSYEQYF
CDR3 DNA: TGTGCCAGCAGGTACAGCTCCTACGAGCAGTACTTC

J gene: TRBJ1-2
clone size: .
D gene: .
V gene: TRBV7-2
CDR3 protein: CASRSGGYGYTF
CDR3 DNA: TGTGCCAGCAGATCCGGGGGCTATGGCTACACCTTC

J gene: TRBJ2-3
clone size: once
D gene: TRBD2
V gene: TRBV5-4
CDR3 protein: CASSLRGAADTQYF
CDR3 DNA: TGTGCCAGCAGTCTGCGGGGGGCGGCAGATACGCAGTATTTT

J gene: TRBJ1-1
clone size: .
D gene: .
V gene: TRBV3-1/TRBV3-2
CDR3 protein: CASSPQTGGNTEAFF
CDR3 DNA: TGTGCCAGCAGCCCGCAGACAGGTGGGAACACTGAAGCTTTCTTT

J gene: TRBJ2-1
clone size: .
D gene: TRBD1
V gene: TRBV3-1/TRBV3-2
CDR3 protein: CASSPDRGLNEQFF
CDR3 DNA: TGTGCCAGCAGCCCCGACAGGGGGCTGAATGAGCAGTTCTTC

J gene: TRBJ2-3
clone size: few
D gene: TRBD1
V gene: TRBV5-1
CDR3 protein: CASSTGADTQYF
CDR3 DNA: TGCGCCAGCAGTACAGGGGCAGATACGCAGTATTTT

J gene: TRBJ2-3
clone size: few
D gene: .
V gene: TRBV5-6
CDR3 protein: CASSSRVEADTQYF
CDR3 DNA: TGTGCCAGCAGCTCCAGGGTAGAGGCAGATACGCAGTATTTT

J gene: TRBJ2-7
clone size: .
D gene: TRBD1
V gene: TRBV6-6
CDR3 protein: CASSWSGQDRLSEQYF
CDR3 DNA: TGTGCCAGCAGTTGGTCAGGACAGGACCGTCTTAGCGAGCAGTACTTC

J gene: TRBJ2-7
clone size: .
D gene: .
V gene: TRBV27
CDR3 protein: CASSLGTVSSYEQYF
CDR3 DNA: TGTGCCAGCAGTTTGGGGACTGTTAGCTCCTACGAGCAGTACTTC

J gene: TRBJ1-1
clone size: .
D gene: .
V gene: TRBV3-1/TRBV3-2
CDR3 protein: CASSQDSIPNTEAFF
CDR3 DNA: TGTGCCAGCAGCCAAGATAGCATCCCGAACACTGAAGCTTTCTTT

J gene: TRBJ1-4
clone size: .
D gene: .
V gene: TRBV18
CDR3 protein: CASSPLRENEKLFF
CDR3 DNA: TGTGCCAGCTCACCTTTAAGAGAAAATGAAAAACTGTTTTTT

J gene: TRBJ2-2
clone size: .
D gene: .
V gene: TRBV11-3
CDR3 protein: CASSLRPGQQANTGELFF
CDR3 DNA: TGTGCCAGCAGCTTAAGACCGGGACAACAAGCGAACACCGGGGAGCTGTTTTTT

J gene: TRBJ1-1
clone size: .
D gene: .
V gene: TRBV18
CDR3 protein: CASSPTGFAGATEAFF
CDR3 DNA: TGTGCCAGCTCACCAACGGGCTTTGCGGGGGCTACTGAAGCTTTCTTT

J gene: TRBJ2-7
clone size: .
D gene: .
V gene: TRBV30
CDR3 protein: CAWSRRSYEQYF
CDR3 DNA: TGTGCCTGGAGCCGCCGGTCCTACGAGCAGTACTTC

J gene: TRBJ2-3
clone size: .
D gene: TRBD1
V gene: TRBV7-6
CDR3 protein: CASGETGQSTDTQYF
CDR3 DNA: TGTGCCAGCGGCGAAACGGGACAGTCCACAGATACGCAGTATTTT

J gene: TRBJ1-4
clone size: .
D gene: .
V gene: TRBV5-5
CDR3 protein: CASSPGPNEKLFF
CDR3 DNA: TGTGCCAGCAGCCCTGGGCCTAATGAAAAACTGTTTTTT